Presented here are 15 T cell receptor beta chains from one specimen sequenced in a study of T cell changes during pregnancy in multiple sclerosis. Generated by immunoSEQ multiplex PCR, the TCRdb table keeps only in-frame clones and is missing some. The table shows 40,000 to 60,000 clones, with almost 90% occurring only once. Source: peripheral blood, taken in the first trimester of pregnancy. The receptors were sampled from a female donor in good health, enrolled as a control in a pregnancy study.

The chain carries TRBV27 and TRBJ2-1; the D gene is possibly TRBD2 (7 bases). CDR1 and CDR2 from the germline V gene are MNHEY and SMNVEV (reference sequence). The CDR3 spans 14 residues. V was cut by 2 bases and J by 5 bases, with 10 bases left in between. CDR3 amino acids: CASSLRGGNNEQFF. CDR3 bases: TGTGCCAGCAGTTTAAGGGGGGGCAACAATGAGCAGTTCTTC.

The gene calls are TRBV19 and TRBJ1-1, with 7 bases that match TRBD1. Germline trimming cut 7 bases from V and 4 bases from J; bases unmatched to any gene: 6. Germline V gene lookup returns CDR1 LNHDA and CDR2 SQIVND (reference sequence). This CDR3 contains 13 residues. The CDR3: CASITGEATEAFF. Written as DNA, the CDR3 is TGTGCCAGTATCACAGGGGAAGCCACTGAAGCTTTCTTT.

In this sample, this clone turned up once. The J gene is TRBJ2-7, the V gene TRBV25-1; 16 nucleotides line up with TRBD2. CDR1 is MGHDK, CDR2 SYGVNS, per germline. This CDR3 contains 17 residues. V gave up 6 bases and J gave up 4 bases; unmatched junction bases: 9. CDR3 loop: CASSGTSGGGISYEQYF. CDR3 coding DNA: TGTGCCAGCAGCGGGACTAGCGGGGGGGGGATCTCGTACGAGCAGTACTTC.

The rearrangement joins TRBV9 to TRBJ2-1; possibly TRBD2 for D (6 bases). The CDR3 contains 16 residues. Germline CDR1 and CDR2: SGDLS and YYNGEE. The V end lost 4 bases, the J end lost 4 bases, and 18 bases lay between the germline ends. CDR3 coding DNA: TGTGCCAGCAGCCCTTTCCTCGGGGGAACTTACAATGAGCAGTTCTTC. The encoded protein is CASSPFLGGTYNEQFF. Filled out from reference TRBV9 and TRBJ2-1, the complete variable domain reads DSGVTQTPKHLITATGQRVTLRCSPRSGDLSVYWYQQSLDQGLQFLIQYYNGEERAKGNILERFSAQQFPDLHSELNLSSLELGDSALYFCASSPFLGGTYNEQFFGPGTRLTVL.

The gene calls are TRBV18 and TRBJ2-1, with TRBD1 identical over 8 bases. In germline, CDR1 is KGHSH, CDR2 LQKENI. J gave up 6 bases and V 3 bases, and 7 bases lay outside the gene matches. This CDR3 comprises 15 residues. The DNA of the CDR3 is TGTGCCAGCTCACCTTGGCAGGGGGCAGGCAATGAGCAGTTCTTC. This encodes CASSPWQGAGNEQFF.

The chain uses TRBV5-8 and TRBJ1-2, with unresolved D. The CDR3 is 12 residues long. Germline loops: CDR1 SGHTS, CDR2 YDEGEE. Trimming took 1 base from V and 8 from J, leaving 9 bases between them. The CDR3 nucleotides are TGTGCCAGCAGCTTGAGGCAGAGGGGCTACACCTTC. The encoded protein is CASSLRQRGYTF.

J is TRBJ1-2 and V is TRBV27; the D gene is possibly TRBD1 (6 bases). Germline V gives CDR1 MNHEY, CDR2 SMNVEV (reference sequence). CDR3 length: 14 residues. Between the trimmed V and J ends, which lost 3 bases and 6 bases, there was a span of 14 bases. CDR3 sequence: CASSFQPGVDGYTF. The CDR3 coding sequence is TGTGCCAGCAGTTTCCAACCAGGGGTAGATGGCTACACCTTC.

The chain couples TRBV6-6 to TRBJ2-2; TRBD1 might be the D (6 bases). The V end lost 4 bases, the J end lost 3 bases, and 9 bases lay between the germline ends. CDR1 and CDR2 from the germline V gene are MNHNY and SVGAGI (reference sequence). The CDR3 has 14 residues. The CDR3 DNA reads as TGTGCCAGCAGTTCACAGGGTTACACCGGGGAGCTGTTTTTT. The encoded protein is CASSSQGYTGELFF.

The chain combines TRBV15 with TRBJ2-5; unclear D gene. The CDR3 extends over 19 amino acids. Germline-derived CDR1 and CDR2 are LNHNV and YYDKDF (reference sequence). V was pared by 0 bases and J by 5 bases, with 25 bases between. The CDR3 reads CATSRDNDGLMSGSETQYF. CDR3 nucleotide sequence: TGTGCCACCAGCAGAGATAACGATGGATTAATGAGTGGTAGCGAGACCCAGTACTTC. Using reference TRBV15 and TRBJ2-5 for the parts outside the CDR3, the full variable domain is DAMVIQNPRYQVTQFGKPVTLSCSQTLNHNVMYWYQQKSSQAPKLLFHYYDKDFNNEADTPDNFQSRRPNTSFCFLDIRSPGLGDTAMYLCATSRDNDGLMSGSETQYFGPGTRLLVL.

V gene TRBV19 combines with J gene TRBJ2-7; tentative D call: TRBD2 (5 bases). CDR1 and CDR2 from the germline V gene are LNHDA and SQIVND (reference sequence). Trimming took 1 base from V and 0 from J, leaving 10 bases between them. This CDR3 comprises 15 residues. The CDR3: CASSIGGSSSYEQYF. The CDR3 DNA reads as TGTGCCAGTAGTATAGGAGGGAGCAGCTCCTACGAGCAGTACTTC.

The chain couples TRBV7-3 to TRBJ1-6; D gene ambiguous. Trimming stripped 2 bases from V and 7 bases from J, with 9 bases between. The CDR3 consists of 14 residues. Looked up from germline, CDR1 is SGHTA and CDR2 is FQGTGA. CDR3 DNA sequence: TGTGCCAGCAGCTTACTCGAGGCCAATTCACCCCTCCACTTT. Translating gives CASSLLEANSPLHF.

This chain uses TRBV15 with TRBJ2-1; TRBD2 matches at 10 bases. The germline V gene encodes CDR1 LNHNV and CDR2 YYDKDF (reference sequence). V dropped 3 bases and J dropped 8; count of bases not matched to a gene: 10. The CDR3 length is 16 residues. The CDR3, as DNA: TGTGCCACCAGCAGTTATGGGACTAGCGCGGAGGATGAGCAGTTCTTC. As protein: CATSSYGTSAEDEQFF.

The chain recombines TRBV6-1 with TRBJ1-5; 9 nucleotides agree with TRBD1. The CDR3 has 15 residues. The trim removed 4 bases at V and 4 bases at J, leaving 5 bases unmatched. The germline gives CDR1 MNHNS, CDR2 SASEGT. CDR3 in amino acids: CASSGDRERNQPQHF. CDR3 nucleotide sequence: TGTGCCAGCAGTGGGGACAGGGAAAGGAATCAGCCCCAGCATTTT.

The V and J genes are TRBV6-1 and TRBJ2-2, with TRBD2 identical over 8 bases. The CDR3 spans 15 residues. The V and J ends lost 3 bases and 5 bases, in that order; junction bases with no gene match: 5. CDR1 and CDR2 (germline): MNHNS, SASEGT. CDR3 residues: CASSDNRGGTGELFF. The CDR3 DNA sequence: TGTGCCAGCAGTGATAACCGGGGGGGGACCGGGGAGCTGTTTTTT.

The chain joins TRBV9 to TRBJ1-1, with D maybe TRBD1 (6 bases). This CDR3 contains 15 residues. Germline V CDR1 and CDR2: SGDLS, YYNGEE. V lost 0 bases and J 0 bases, leaving 9 bases between the germline ends. The CDR3 protein is CASSVAQGVNTEAFF. CDR3 in DNA: TGTGCCAGCAGCGTAGCACAGGGTGTGAACACTGAAGCTTTCTTT.